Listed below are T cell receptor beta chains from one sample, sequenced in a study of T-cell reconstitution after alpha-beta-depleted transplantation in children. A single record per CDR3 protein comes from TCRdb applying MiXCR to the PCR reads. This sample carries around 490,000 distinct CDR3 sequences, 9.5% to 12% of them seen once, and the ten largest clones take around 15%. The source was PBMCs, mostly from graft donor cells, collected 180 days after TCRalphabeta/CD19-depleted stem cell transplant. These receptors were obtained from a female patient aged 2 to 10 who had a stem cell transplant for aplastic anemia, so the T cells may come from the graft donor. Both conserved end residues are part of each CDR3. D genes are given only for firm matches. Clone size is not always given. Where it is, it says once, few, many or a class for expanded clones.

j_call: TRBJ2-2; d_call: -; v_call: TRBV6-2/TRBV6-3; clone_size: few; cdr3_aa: CASSSAPRVTGELFF; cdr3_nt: TGTGCCAGCAGTTCGGCACCGAGGGTCACCGGGGAGCTGTTTTTT
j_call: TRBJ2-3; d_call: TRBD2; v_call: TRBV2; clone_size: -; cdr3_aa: CASTLTSGRPLSTDTQYF; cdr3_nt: TGTGCCAGCACCCTGACTAGCGGGAGGCCCCTTAGCACAGATACGCAGTATTTT
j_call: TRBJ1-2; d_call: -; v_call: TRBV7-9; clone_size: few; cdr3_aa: CASSLVATGNGYTF; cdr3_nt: TGTGCCAGCAGCTTAGTAGCAACAGGGAACGGCTACACCTTC
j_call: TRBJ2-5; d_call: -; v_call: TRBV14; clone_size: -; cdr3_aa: CASSWTEETQYF; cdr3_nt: TGTGCCAGCAGCTGGACAGAAGAGACCCAGTACTTC
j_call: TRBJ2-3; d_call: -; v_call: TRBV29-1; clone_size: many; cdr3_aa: CSVEDATRLADTQYF; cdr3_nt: TGCAGCGTTGAAGATGCCACGAGACTGGCAGATACGCAGTATTTT
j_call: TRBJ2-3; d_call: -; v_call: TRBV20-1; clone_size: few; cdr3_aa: CSARSGTLSTDTQYF; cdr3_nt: TGCAGTGCTAGGTCCGGGACTCTCAGCACAGATACGCAGTATTTT
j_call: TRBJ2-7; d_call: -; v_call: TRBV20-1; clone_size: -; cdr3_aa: CGASRTATYEQYF; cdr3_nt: TGCGGTGCTAGCCGGACAGCTACCTACGAGCAGTACTTC
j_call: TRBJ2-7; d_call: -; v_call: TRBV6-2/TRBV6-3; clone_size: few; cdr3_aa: CASSEYLRGLSYEQYF; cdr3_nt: TGTGCCAGCAGTGAGTATCTTCGGGGCCTCTCCTACGAGCAGTACTTC
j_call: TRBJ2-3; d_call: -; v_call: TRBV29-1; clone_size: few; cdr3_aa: CSVEEWQLDSPDTQYF; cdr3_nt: TGCAGCGTTGAAGAATGGCAGTTAGATAGCCCAGATACGCAGTATTTT
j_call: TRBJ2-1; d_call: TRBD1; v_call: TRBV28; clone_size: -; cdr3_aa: CASWGQVYNEQFF; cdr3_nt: TGTGCCAGCTGGGGACAGGTCTACAATGAGCAGTTCTTC
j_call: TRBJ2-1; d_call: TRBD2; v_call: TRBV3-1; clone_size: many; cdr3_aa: CASKLLAGTEQFF; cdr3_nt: TGTGCCAGCAAATTACTAGCGGGGACTGAGCAGTTCTTC
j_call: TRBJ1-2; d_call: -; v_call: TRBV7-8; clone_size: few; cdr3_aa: CASRTGGKNYGYTF; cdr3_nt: TGTGCCAGCAGAACTGGGGGGAAGAACTATGGCTACACCTTC
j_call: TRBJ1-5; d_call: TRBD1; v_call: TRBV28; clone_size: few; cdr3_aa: CASSFDRGGRPQHF; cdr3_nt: TGTGCCAGCAGTTTTGACAGGGGGGGACGACCCCAGCATTTT
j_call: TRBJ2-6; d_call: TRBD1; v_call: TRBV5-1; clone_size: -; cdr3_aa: CASSATGGPGANVLTF; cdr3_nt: TGCGCCAGCAGCGCGACAGGGGGCCCTGGGGCCAACGTCCTGACTTTC
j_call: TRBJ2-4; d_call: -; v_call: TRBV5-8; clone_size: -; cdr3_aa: CASGSEKAKNIQYF; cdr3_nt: TGTGCCAGCGGATCAGAGAAAGCCAAAAACATTCAGTACTTC
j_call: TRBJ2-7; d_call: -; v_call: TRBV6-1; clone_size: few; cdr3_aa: CASSEQVAGVSDEQYF; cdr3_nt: TGTGCCAGCAGTGAACAAGTGGCAGGGGTGAGTGACGAGCAGTACTTC
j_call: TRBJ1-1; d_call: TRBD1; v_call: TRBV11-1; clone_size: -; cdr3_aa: CASSPRRGVNRGQTEAFF; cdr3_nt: TGTGCCAGCAGCCCACGAAGGGGCGTTAACAGGGGGCAGACTGAAGCTTTCTTT
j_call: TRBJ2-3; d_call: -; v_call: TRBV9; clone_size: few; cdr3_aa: CASSVISGDTQYF; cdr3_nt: TGTGCCAGCAGCGTAATCAGCGGAGATACGCAGTATTTT
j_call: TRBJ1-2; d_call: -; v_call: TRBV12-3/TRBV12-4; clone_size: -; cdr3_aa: CASKLGRYGYTF; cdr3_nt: TGTGCCAGCAAGCTCGGGAGATATGGCTACACCTTC
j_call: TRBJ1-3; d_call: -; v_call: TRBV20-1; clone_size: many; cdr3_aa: CSAPIWQGHGNTIYF; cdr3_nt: TGCAGTGCTCCCATTTGGCAGGGACATGGAAACACCATATATTTT
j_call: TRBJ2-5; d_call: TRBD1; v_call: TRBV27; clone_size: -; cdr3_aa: CASSFHGQGRRETQYF; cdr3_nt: TGTGCCAGCAGTTTCCACGGACAGGGGAGGAGGGAGACCCAGTACTTC
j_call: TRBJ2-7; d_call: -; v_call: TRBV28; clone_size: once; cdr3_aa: CASLPIVERVVSSYEQYF; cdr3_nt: TGTGCCAGCCTACCCATTGTCGAAAGGGTAGTTAGCTCCTACGAGCAGTACTTC
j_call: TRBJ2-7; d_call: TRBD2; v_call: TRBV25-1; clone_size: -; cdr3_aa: CASSEVEGAGGPIGEQYF; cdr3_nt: TGTGCCAGCAGTGAGGTGGAGGGGGCGGGAGGGCCCATAGGAGAGCAGTACTTC
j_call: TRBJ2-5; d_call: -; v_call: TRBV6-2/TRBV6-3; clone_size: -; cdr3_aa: CASSYDGSLGQETQYF; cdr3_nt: TGTGCCAGCAGTTACGATGGCAGCTTGGGGCAAGAGACCCAGTACTTC
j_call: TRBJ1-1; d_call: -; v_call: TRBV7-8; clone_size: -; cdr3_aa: CASSLEGLTGRMNTEAFF; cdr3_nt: TGTGCCAGCAGCTTAGAAGGGTTGACGGGACGGATGAACACTGAAGCTTTCTTT
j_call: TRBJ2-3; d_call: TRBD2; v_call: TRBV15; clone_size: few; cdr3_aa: CATSSLAGVGDTQYF; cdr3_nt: TGTGCCACCAGTTCACTAGCGGGAGTTGGGGATACGCAGTATTTT
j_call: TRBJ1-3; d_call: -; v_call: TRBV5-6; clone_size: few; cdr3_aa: CASSFKGQGAGSGNTIYF; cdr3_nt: TGTGCCAGCAGCTTTAAGGGCCAGGGAGCTGGCTCTGGAAACACCATATATTTT
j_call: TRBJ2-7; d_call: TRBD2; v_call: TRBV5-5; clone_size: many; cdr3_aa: CASSLETGGNYEQYF; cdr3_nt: TGTGCCAGCAGCTTGGAAACGGGAGGAAACTACGAGCAGTACTTC
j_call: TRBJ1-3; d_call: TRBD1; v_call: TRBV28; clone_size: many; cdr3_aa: CASSLGQVPSGNTIYF; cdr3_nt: TGTGCCAGCAGTCTCGGACAGGTTCCCTCTGGAAACACCATATATTTT
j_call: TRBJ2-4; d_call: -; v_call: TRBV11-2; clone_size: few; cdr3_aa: CASSLRPAGRPKNIQYF; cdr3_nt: TGTGCCAGCAGCTTACGACCCGCGGGGAGGCCCAAAAACATTCAGTACTTC
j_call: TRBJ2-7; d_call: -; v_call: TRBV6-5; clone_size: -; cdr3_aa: CASSYSEVTPRVHEQYF; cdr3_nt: TGTGCCAGCAGTTACTCGGAGGTAACGCCTAGGGTTCACGAGCAGTACTTC
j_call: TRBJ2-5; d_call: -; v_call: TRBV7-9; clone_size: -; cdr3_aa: CASSPERGETQYF; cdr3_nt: TGTGCCAGCAGCCCGGAGAGGGGGGAGACCCAGTACTTC
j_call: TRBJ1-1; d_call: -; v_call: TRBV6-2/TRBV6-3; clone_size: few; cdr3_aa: CASSYHGYTEAFF; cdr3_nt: TGTGCCAGCAGTTACCACGGTTACACTGAAGCTTTCTTT
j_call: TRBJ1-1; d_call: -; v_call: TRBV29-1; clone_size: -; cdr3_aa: CSVAPNGAFF; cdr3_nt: TGCAGCGTTGCACCTAATGGGGCTTTCTTT
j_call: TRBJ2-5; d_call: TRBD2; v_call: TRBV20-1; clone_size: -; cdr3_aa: CSGGGGLTLGTQYF; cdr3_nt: TGCAGTGGTGGCGGGGGACTAACCCTCGGGACCCAGTACTTC
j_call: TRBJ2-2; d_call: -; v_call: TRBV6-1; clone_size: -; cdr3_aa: CASSHVNTGELFF; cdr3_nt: TGTGCCAGCAGCCATGTGAACACCGGGGAGCTGTTTTTT
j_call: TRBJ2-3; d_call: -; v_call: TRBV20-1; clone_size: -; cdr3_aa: CSARDLRGDADTQYF; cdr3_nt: TGCAGTGCTAGAGATCTCAGGGGCGACGCAGATACGCAGTATTTT
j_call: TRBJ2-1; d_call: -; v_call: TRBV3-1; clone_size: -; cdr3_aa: CASRKGNLESSYNEQFF; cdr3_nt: TGTGCCAGCAGAAAGGGGAACCTCGAGAGCTCCTACAATGAGCAGTTCTTC
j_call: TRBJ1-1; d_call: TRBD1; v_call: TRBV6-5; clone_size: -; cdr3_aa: CASSYSTPGGSLNTEAFF; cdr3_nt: TGTGCCAGCAGTTATTCGACCCCAGGGGGCTCCTTGAACACTGAAGCTTTCTTT
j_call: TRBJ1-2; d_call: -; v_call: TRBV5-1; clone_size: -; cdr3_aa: CASSFRRDKRILYTF; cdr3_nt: TGCGCCAGCAGCTTCAGACGGGACAAGCGGATTCTCTACACCTTC
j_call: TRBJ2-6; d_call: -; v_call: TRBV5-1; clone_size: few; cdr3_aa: CASSTRQFSGANVLTF; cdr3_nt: TGCGCCAGCAGCACCCGACAGTTCTCTGGGGCCAACGTCCTGACTTTC
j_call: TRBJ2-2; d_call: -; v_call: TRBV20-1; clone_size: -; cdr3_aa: CLTRDTITGELFF; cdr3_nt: TGCCTAACCCGGGACACCATCACCGGGGAGCTGTTTTTT
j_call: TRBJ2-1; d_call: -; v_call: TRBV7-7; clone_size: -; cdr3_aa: CASSEGEYNEQFF; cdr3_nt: TGTGCCAGCAGCGAGGGAGAGTACAATGAGCAGTTCTTC
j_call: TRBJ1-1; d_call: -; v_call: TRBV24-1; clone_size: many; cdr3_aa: CATSGDKGVNTEAFF; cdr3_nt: TGTGCCACCAGTGGTGATAAGGGGGTGAACACTGAAGCTTTCTTT
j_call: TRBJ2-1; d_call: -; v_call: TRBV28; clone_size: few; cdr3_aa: CASSLVLERRVF; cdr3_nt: TGTGCCAGCAGTTTGGTACTAGAACGGAGGGTCTTC
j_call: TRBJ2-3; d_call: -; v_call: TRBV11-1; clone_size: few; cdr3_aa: CASSLRRVRTDTQYF; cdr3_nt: TGTGCCAGCAGCCTAAGGCGGGTCCGCACAGATACGCAGTATTTT
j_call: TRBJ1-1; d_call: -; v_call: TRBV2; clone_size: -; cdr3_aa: CASSAGRLNTEAFF; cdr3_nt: TGTGCCAGCAGTGCTGGACGGCTGAACACTGAAGCTTTCTTT
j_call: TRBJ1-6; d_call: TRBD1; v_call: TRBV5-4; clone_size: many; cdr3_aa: CASSLDRGSSPLHF; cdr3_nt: TGTGCCAGCAGCTTGGACAGGGGCAGCTCACCCCTCCACTTT